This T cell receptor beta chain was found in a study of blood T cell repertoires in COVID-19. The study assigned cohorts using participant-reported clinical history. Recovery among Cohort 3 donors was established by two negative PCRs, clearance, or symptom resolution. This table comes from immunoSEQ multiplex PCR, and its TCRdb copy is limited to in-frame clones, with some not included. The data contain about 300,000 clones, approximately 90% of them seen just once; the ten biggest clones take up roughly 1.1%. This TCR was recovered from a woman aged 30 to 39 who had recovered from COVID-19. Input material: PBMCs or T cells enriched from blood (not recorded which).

The CDR3 nucleotides are TGTGCCAGCCACAGGGGGCCTGGTGAAAAACTGTTTTTT. It codes for CASHRGPGEKLFF. V usage is TRBV27 and J usage is TRBJ1-4; TRBD1 matches 9 bases. V lost 8 bases to trimming and J lost 7 bases; unmatched junction nucleotides: 5. The CDR3 contains 13 residues. The germline CDR1 and CDR2 sequences are MNHEY and SMNVEV (reference sequence).